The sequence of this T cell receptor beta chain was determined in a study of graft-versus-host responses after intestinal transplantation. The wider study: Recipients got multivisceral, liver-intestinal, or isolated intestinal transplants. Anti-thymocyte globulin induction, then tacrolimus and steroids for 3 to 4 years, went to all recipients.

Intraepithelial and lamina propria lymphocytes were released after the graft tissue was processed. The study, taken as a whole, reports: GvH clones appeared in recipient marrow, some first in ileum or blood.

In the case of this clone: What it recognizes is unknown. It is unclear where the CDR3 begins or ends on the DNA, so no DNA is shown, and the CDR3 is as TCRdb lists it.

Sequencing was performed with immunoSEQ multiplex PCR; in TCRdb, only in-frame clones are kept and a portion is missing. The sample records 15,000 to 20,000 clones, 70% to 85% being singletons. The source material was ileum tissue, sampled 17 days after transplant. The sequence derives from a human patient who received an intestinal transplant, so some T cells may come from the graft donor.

The CDR3 is CASRFFSVGAGATDTQYF. The rearrangement joins TRBV12-2 to TRBJ2-3; TRBD2 is the table's D call and was not checked against the DNA. TRBV12-2 is a recognized pseudogene. With termini counted, the CDR3 has 18 amino acids.